This T cell receptor (beta chain) was found in a study of shared clonotypes between healthy human individuals. General study points: The authors sampled blood alone, and tissue repertoires likely differ.

Using 200 ng DNA, tens of thousands of T cell genomes, the sorted-subset replicate PCRs were run. This table comes from immunoSEQ multiplex PCR, and its TCRdb copy is limited to in-frame clones, with some not included. This sample has around 690,000 clones, with 90% found just once. Note on this clone: Its antigen is still unknown.

V lost 3 bases, J lost 3 bases, and 17 bases lay in between. The CDR3 consists of 16 residues. Per germline, CDR1 SEHNR and CDR2 FQNEAQ (reference sequence). This sequence originates from a young man in good health. Some clones in this sample may be carry-over from other donors' samples. The sequenced material came from memory CD8+ T cells from PBMCs. Subset specified: CD45RO+ cells pooled with CCR7-negative TemRA cells. The rearrangement links TRBV7-9 to TRBJ1-1; no firm D call. The CDR3 DNA reads as TGTGCCAGCAGCTTGAAAGAGGTGGGCGCGGACACTGAAGCTTTCTTT. Amino acids: CASSLKEVGADTEAFF.